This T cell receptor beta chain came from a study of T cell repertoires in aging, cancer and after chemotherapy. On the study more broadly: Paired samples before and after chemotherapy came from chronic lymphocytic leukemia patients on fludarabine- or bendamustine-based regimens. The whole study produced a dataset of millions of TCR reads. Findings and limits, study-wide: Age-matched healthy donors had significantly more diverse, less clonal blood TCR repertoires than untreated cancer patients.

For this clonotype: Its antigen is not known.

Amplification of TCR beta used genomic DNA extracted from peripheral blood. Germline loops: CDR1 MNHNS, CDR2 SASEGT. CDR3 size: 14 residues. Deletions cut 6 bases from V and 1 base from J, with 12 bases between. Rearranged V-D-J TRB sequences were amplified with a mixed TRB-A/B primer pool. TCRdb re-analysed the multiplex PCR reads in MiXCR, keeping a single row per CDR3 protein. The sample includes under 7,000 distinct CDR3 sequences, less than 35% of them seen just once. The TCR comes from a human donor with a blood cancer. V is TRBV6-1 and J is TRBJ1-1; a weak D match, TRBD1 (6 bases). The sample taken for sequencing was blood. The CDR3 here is CASRAGHQNTEAFF. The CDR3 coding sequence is TGTGCCAGCAGGGCGGGACACCAGAACACTGAAGCTTTCTTT.